This T cell receptor (beta chain) originates from a study of CD8 T cells in Susac syndrome (dated by TCRdb to 2018 to 2020). Turning to the overall study: The study used repertoire sequencing to test whether antigen drove CD8+ T cell activation and differentiation in Susac syndrome. The clonality of the CD8+ T cell repertoire was compared across 12 healthy donors, roughly 14 Susac syndrome patients and around 16 multiple sclerosis patients. What the work shows at the level of the full study, not this receptor alone: The study acknowledged that relatively few individuals were included in the TCR sequencing and HLA analysis.

As regards this clonotype: Its antigen is unknown. Per-base quality was not reported, and no clone a single base away is much larger than it.

The germline V gene (reference sequence) gives CDR1 as MNHEY and CDR2 as SMNVEV. V loses 7 bases at its end and J loses 1 base; junction bases beyond the gene matches: 7. The CDR3 runs 15 residues from the cysteine to the phenylalanine. Left in the record is the CDR3 DNA by itself, 45 bases read in frame from the first base. Peripheral blood CD8+ and CD4+ T cells from healthy donors, Susac syndrome patients and multiple sclerosis patients were profiled using high-throughput TCR beta sequencing. The multiple sclerosis controls were treatment-naive patients who had stable or active relapsing-remitting disease and met the revised McDonald criteria. Bulk CD8+ and CD4+ T cells were purified magnetically by negative isolation, whereas CD8+ TEMRA cells were enriched by FACS. Blood was collected in EDTA tubes and processed within 24 hours, with PBMCs isolated through density gradient centrifugation. PBMCs destined for TCR sequencing were cryopreserved in liquid nitrogen and later thawed in a 37 °C water bath. A purity of at least 90% was achieved for sorted or isolated CD4+, CD8+ and CD8+ TEMRA cells.

RNA was extracted with the RNeasy kit and about 0.45 to 1 ug was reverse transcribed using random hexamers. The immunoSEQ multiplex PCR assay, covering 54 Vbeta and 13 Jbeta segments, was used to amplify TCR beta CDR3 regions. To correct PCR amplification bias, a synthetic template baseline was used for both primer optimization and computational correction. The authors processed their data as follows. Reads were assigned to V, D and J genes according to IMGT and analyzed in immunoSEQ Analyzer, with only productive sequences retained. Clonality was computed as one minus Shannon entropy normalized by log2 of the number of productive unique sequences. For each patient and control, public and private clones were evaluated among the 100 most prevalent clones. Clones were defined as Susac-specific if absent from the healthy and MS cohorts, from approximately 1,100 published viral clones and from other ImmuneACCESS disease sequences. TCRdb reprocessing: public reads trimmed at Q25 with fastp, clones called with MiXCR, in-frame beta chains kept. Identical CDR3 proteins give one entry, which carries the most common genes and DNA. Here the V and J calls rest on TCRdb's processing, not on the authors' analysis. This sample is represented by about 66,000 distinct CDR3 sequences; approximately 94% of them were singletons. Less than 0.65% of the sample comes from the top ten.

The material sequenced was CD8+ T cells from PBMCs. The TCR was taken from a human donor with multiple sclerosis. The chain links TRBV27 with TRBJ2-3, with 8 central nucleotides matching TRBD2. The CDR3 region reads CASTPLLAGTDTQYF. The sequenced DNA: TGTGCCAGCACCCCCCTACTAGCGGGCACAGATACGCAGTATTTT.